These 32 T cell receptor beta chains originate from one sample sequenced in a study of CD8 T cells in Susac syndrome (dated by TCRdb to about 2019). Library method: the immunoSEQ multiplex PCR assay. RNA was extracted using the RNeasy kit, and about 0.45 to 1 microgram was reverse transcribed with random hexamers. TCRdb handled the public reads itself, with Q25 trimming in fastp and clone calling in MiXCR, and kept productive beta chains. Rows with a matching CDR3 protein are joined into one entry that keeps the most common DNA and genes. The sample profile shows about 150,000 distinct CDR3 sequences; about 95% of them were found once. Clones ranked in the top ten supply 0.15% to 0.2% of the sample. Input material: CD4+ T cells from PBMCs. The receptors stem from a human donor with Susac syndrome.

The chain has TRBV7-2 and TRBJ1-2, with 9 bases lining up with TRBD1. J gave up 4 bases and V 2 bases, and 8 bases lay outside the gene matches. Germline V gene data show CDR1 as SGHTA and CDR2 as FQGNSA. The CDR3 covers 16 residues. In nucleotides, the CDR3 is TGTGCCAGCAGCTTAATGGGGACAGGGATGGCCTATGGCTACACCTTC. Translation gives CASSLMGTGMAYGYTF.

The gene calls are TRBV13 and TRBJ2-7; D call uncertain. Deletions cut 4 bases from V and 3 bases from J, with 13 bases between. Germline assignment: CDR1 PRHDT and CDR2 FYEKMQ (reference sequence). This CDR3 has 14 amino acids. The CDR3 DNA reads TGTGCCAGCAGCTCCGCGGCCACCCTCTACGAGCAGTACTTC. This translates into CASSSAATLYEQYF.

A few counts support this clonotype. The J gene is TRBJ1-1, the V gene TRBV29-1, with 8 bases fitting TRBD1. This CDR3 is built from 12 residues. Germline trimming cut 7 bases from V and 5 bases from J; bases unmatched to any gene: 6. Germline CDR1 reads SQVTM; CDR2 reads ANQGSEA. CDR3: CSAGTGGTEAFF. The DNA for the CDR3 is TGCAGCGCAGGGACAGGAGGAACTGAAGCTTTCTTT.

The chain recombines TRBV4-2 with TRBJ2-5; TRBD2 matches 8 bases. Trimming at V came to 4 bases and at J to 1 base, leaving 8 bases not matched to a gene. The CDR3 loop spans 16 amino acids. Per germline, CDR1 LGHNA and CDR2 YNFKEQ. CDR3 in DNA: TGTGCCAGCAGCCCGGGGGTAGCGGGGTTCCAAGAGACCCAGTACTTC. Its translation is CASSPGVAGFQETQYF.

The rearrangement joins TRBV3-1 to TRBJ1-2; no reliable D call. CDR3 size: 15 residues. Germline CDR1 is LGHDT and CDR2 is YNNKEL (reference sequence). Trimming pared 1 base from V and 0 bases from J, leaving 9 bases between. This CDR3 is CASSQGWRSNYGYTF. Here the CDR3 DNA reads TGTGCCAGCAGCCAAGGTTGGAGATCTAACTATGGCTACACCTTC. The full variable domain, in which reference TRBV3-1 and TRBJ1-2 provide the parts outside the CDR3, is DTAVSQTPKYLVTQMGNDKSIKCEQNLGHDTMYWYKQDSKKFLKIMFSYNNKELIINETVPNRFSPKSPDKAHLNLHINSLELGDSAVYFCASSQGWRSNYGYTFGSGTRLTVV.

This CDR3 reads CASRRSQETQYF. In DNA, the CDR3 is TGTGCCAGCAGGAGAAGCCAAGAGACCCAGTACTTC. The chain couples TRBV2 to TRBJ2-5; D not certain. Trimming cost V 6 bases and J 1 base, with 6 bases left between them. Per the germline V gene, CDR1 is SNHLY and CDR2 is FYNNEI. The CDR3 runs 12 residues.

J is TRBJ2-2 and V is TRBV24-1; D is possibly TRBD1 (5 bases). The CDR3 runs to 13 residues. Trimming shortened V by 9 bases and J by 1 base, and 8 bases separated the two germline ends. CDR1 KGHDR and CDR2 SFDVKD come from the germline V gene. CDR3: CATAGQNTGELFF. The CDR3 DNA follows: TGTGCCACCGCCGGACAGAACACCGGGGAGCTGTTTTTT.

The gene calls are TRBV4-2 and TRBJ2-7, with unresolved D. This CDR3 is 13 amino acids long. Germline CDR1 reads LGHNA; CDR2 reads YNFKEQ. With 0 bases removed from V and 4 bases from J, the gap between germline ends came to 7 bases. CDR3 region: CASSQDVVYEQYF. In DNA form, the CDR3 reads TGTGCCAGCAGCCAAGATGTAGTGTACGAGCAGTACTTC.

This chain links TRBV5-4 with TRBJ2-5; TRBD2 is a possible D gene (6 bases). Germline V gene sequence: CDR1 SGHNT, CDR2 YYREEE (reference sequence). V was pared by 7 bases and J by 5 bases, with 18 bases between. The CDR3 extends over 14 amino acids. The CDR3 coding sequence is TGTGCCAGCTATCCGTTCGGGGGTCAGGAGACCCAGTACTTC. This codes for CASYPFGGQETQYF.

There are a few counts of this clonotype. V usage is TRBV12-3 or TRBV12-4 and J usage is TRBJ2-5; the D is unclear. This CDR3 spans 11 amino acids. Trimming removed 3 bases at V and 4 bases at J, with 3 bases between. CDR3 sequence reads: CASSFVETQYF. The CDR3 coding sequence is TGTGCCAGCAGTTTTGTAGAGACCCAGTACTTC.

The chain links TRBV7-3 to TRBJ1-1; TRBD1 matches 10 bases. The length of the CDR3 is 16 residues. The germline CDR1 and CDR2 sequences are SGHTA and FQGTGA. Losses at the gene ends were 4 bases for V and 0 bases for J; bases not matched to a gene: 5. CDR3 amino acids: CASSYGQGGVNTEAFF. For the CDR3, the DNA is TGTGCCAGCAGCTACGGACAGGGGGGAGTGAACACTGAAGCTTTCTTT.

This clonotype was seen more than once but under ten times. This chain uses TRBV7-2 with TRBJ2-7; tentatively, D is TRBD1 (6 bases). V lost 5 bases, J lost 6 bases, and 11 bases lay in between. The CDR3 sequence is 12 residues long. Germline lookup yields CDR1 SGHTA and CDR2 FQGNSA. Written as DNA, the CDR3 is TGTGCCAGCAGCAAGACAGGAATCGAGCAGTACTTC. As protein: CASSKTGIEQYF.

The chain links TRBV12-3 or TRBV12-4 to TRBJ1-5, with a weak D call TRBD1 (6 bases). The CDR3 loop spans 14 amino acids. V was cut by 6 bases and J by 11 bases, with 20 bases left in between. The CDR3, as DNA: TGTGCCAGCAGCGATGGACAGCCCATGGGAGCCCAGCATTTT. This codes for CASSDGQPMGAQHF.

The chain joins TRBV5-1 to TRBJ2-5; D gene unclear. Germline values: CDR1 SGHRS, CDR2 YFSETQ. With 3 bases removed from V and 5 bases from J, the gap between germline ends came to 14 bases. The CDR3 loop spans 14 amino acids. The CDR3 loop is CASSSPQGRETQYF. CDR3 in DNA: TGCGCCAGCAGCTCCCCCCAAGGGCGGGAGACCCAGTACTTC. The whole variable domain, remainder taken from reference TRBV5-1 and TRBJ2-5, is KAGVTQTPRYLIKTRGQQVTLSCSPISGHRSVSWYQQTPGQGLQFLFEYFSETQRNKGNFPGRFSGRQFSNSRSEMNVSTLELGDSALYLCASSSPQGRETQYFGPGTRLLVL.

The CDR3 bases are TGTGCCAGCAGCGTAACCTCGAACACTGAAGCTTTCTTT. Its protein is CASSVTSNTEAFF. V is TRBV9 and J is TRBJ1-1; no reliable D call. Trimming left V 1 base short and J 1 base short, with 5 bases between. Germline V gives CDR1 SGDLS, CDR2 YYNGEE. The CDR3 is made up of 13 amino acids.

This chain joins TRBV6-6 and TRBJ2-5; possibly TRBD1 or TRBD2 for D (5 bases each). V lost 6 bases and J 2 bases, leaving 13 bases between the germline ends. The CDR3 runs 14 residues. The germline V gene has CDR1 MNHNY and CDR2 SVGAGI (reference sequence). As DNA, the CDR3 is TGTGCCAGCAGACCACCGGGACCACAAGAGACCCAGTACTTC. Its translation is CASRPPGPQETQYF.

The rearrangement joins TRBV7-9 to TRBJ2-1; TRBD1 matches 9 bases. Looked up from germline, CDR1 is SEHNR and CDR2 is FQNEAQ (reference sequence). The V and J ends lost 2 bases and 4 bases, in that order; junction bases with no gene match: 3. The CDR3 extends over 15 amino acids. The CDR3 here is CASSLPGTGYNEQFF. The CDR3, as DNA: TGTGCCAGCAGCTTACCGGGGACAGGGTACAATGAGCAGTTCTTC. The variable domain in full, with the rest retrieved from reference TRBV7-9 and TRBJ2-1, is DTGVSQNPRHKITKRGQNVTFRCDPISEHNRLYWYRQTLGQGPEFLTYFQNEAQLEKSRLLSDRFSAERPKGSFSTLEIQRTEQGDSAMYLCASSLPGTGYNEQFFGPGTRLTVL.

The chain links TRBV20-1 to TRBJ1-1; perhaps TRBD1 as D (6 bases). The V gene's germline CDR1 is DFQATT and CDR2 SNEGSKA (reference sequence). V dropped 3 bases and J dropped 7 bases, with 18 bases sitting between them. CDR3 length: 14 residues. The CDR3 DNA follows: TGCAGTGCTAGTGGGAAACAGGGTATCGGTGAAGCTTTCTTT. It encodes CSASGKQGIGEAFF.

This sequence joins TRBV20-1 and TRBJ2-5; 9 bases align to TRBD1. CDR1 and CDR2 (germline): DFQATT, SNEGSKA (reference sequence). This CDR3 is 13 amino acids long. V lost 5 bases, J lost 3 bases, and 4 bases stayed unmatched. In DNA form, the CDR3 reads TGCAGTGCTGAGGACAGGGGTAAAGAGACCCAGTACTTC. Its translation is CSAEDRGKETQYF.

The genes are TRBV15 and TRBJ2-1; D possibly corresponds to TRBD2 (6 bases). CDR3 size: 17 residues. Trimming removed 5 bases at V and 3 bases at J, with 20 bases between. Germline lookup yields CDR1 LNHNV and CDR2 YYDKDF (reference sequence). For the CDR3, the DNA is TGTGCCACCAGCCTACGGGACTTCATCCATGGCTACAATGAGCAGTTCTTC. This gives the protein CATSLRDFIHGYNEQFF.

This sequence joins TRBV20-1 and TRBJ2-1; no firm D call. Looked up from germline, CDR1 is DFQATT and CDR2 is SNEGSKA (reference sequence). Trimming took 2 bases from V and 5 from J, leaving 7 bases between them. The CDR3 consists of 12 residues. CDR3 sequence reads: CSARPPNNEQFF. CDR3 in DNA: TGCAGTGCTAGACCCCCGAACAATGAGCAGTTCTTC.

This clonotype was seen a handful of times. The V and J genes are TRBV5-8 and TRBJ1-1; D call uncertain. Germline V gene sequence: CDR1 SGHTS, CDR2 YDEGEE. V was pared by 2 bases and J by 0 bases, with 5 bases between. The CDR3 is made up of 13 amino acids. CDR3 in DNA: TGTGCCAGCAGCTTCACAGTGAACACTGAAGCTTTCTTT. It specifies CASSFTVNTEAFF.

The V gene is TRBV4-2, the J gene TRBJ2-2, with 9 bases identical to TRBD2. Germline V lookup: CDR1 LGHNA, CDR2 YNFKEQ. CDR3 length equals 16 residues. The V and J ends lost 0 bases and 6 bases, in that order; junction bases with no gene match: 5. The CDR3 is CASSQDSLAGSGELFF. DNA for the CDR3: TGTGCCAGCAGCCAAGATTCGCTAGCGGGGTCCGGGGAGCTGTTTTTT.

V usage is TRBV19 and J usage is TRBJ2-7; either TRBD1 or TRBD2 may supply D (5 bases each). The germline CDR1 and CDR2 sequences are LNHDA and SQIVND (reference sequence). This CDR3 region has 12 residues. CDR3 nucleotides: TGTGCGGTAGTGGGGGATTCCTACGAGCAGTACTTC. Encoded protein: CAVVGDSYEQYF.

This clonotype was detected only a few times. This rearrangement joins TRBV20-1 to TRBJ2-3; D ambiguous. There are 13 residues in the CDR3. Germline lookup yields CDR1 DFQATT and CDR2 SNEGSKA (reference sequence). V was trimmed by 0 bases and J by 0 bases, leaving 4 bases between them. CDR3 bases: TGCAGTGCTAGAGATCGCAGCACAGATACGCAGTATTTT. It translates to CSARDRSTDTQYF.

The V call is TRBV29-1, the J call TRBJ1-5, with D unresolved. Germline V gives CDR1 SQVTM, CDR2 ANQGSEA. Trimming stripped 3 bases from V and 5 bases from J, with 11 bases between. This CDR3 has 13 residues. The CDR3 here is CSVDSGPDQPQHF. The CDR3 bases are TGCAGCGTTGATTCAGGACCCGATCAGCCCCAGCATTTT.

The V gene is TRBV5-1, the J gene TRBJ2-7, with 11 bases matching TRBD1. The germline V gene encodes CDR1 SGHRS and CDR2 YFSETQ. Germline trimming cut 0 bases from V and 3 bases from J; bases unmatched to any gene: 2. The CDR3 runs 15 residues. CDR3 protein: CASSLGGTGGYEQYF. The CDR3 DNA sequence: TGCGCCAGCAGCTTGGGGGGGACAGGGGGCTACGAGCAGTACTTC.

The chain couples TRBV12-3 or TRBV12-4 to TRBJ2-5; D gene unclear. Trimming shortened V by 2 bases and J by 1 base, and 11 bases separated the two germline ends. The CDR3 totals 15 residues. Here the CDR3 reads CASSLSLGSQETQYF. The CDR3 DNA sequence: TGTGCCAGCAGTTTATCTCTGGGATCCCAAGAGACCCAGTACTTC.

The chain is built from TRBV20-1 and TRBJ1-2; 7 bases are a match to TRBD1. This CDR3 spans 17 amino acids. CDR1 is DFQATT, CDR2 SNEGSKA, per germline (reference sequence). The V and J ends lost 4 bases and 0 bases, in that order; junction bases with no gene match: 14. The DNA for the CDR3 is TGCAGTGCTATGCTGGCGCCGCAGGGGGGTACTAACTATGGCTACACCTTC. This translates into CSAMLAPQGGTNYGYTF.

The genes are TRBV3-1 and TRBJ2-3; D perhaps matches TRBD2 (5 bases). Germline V gene data show CDR1 as LGHDT and CDR2 as YNNKEL (reference sequence). The CDR3 runs to 15 residues. The V end lost 1 base, the J end lost 0 bases, and 8 bases lay between the germline ends. The CDR3 is CASSQGERSTDTQYF. DNA for the CDR3: TGTGCCAGCAGCCAAGGTGAGCGGAGCACAGATACGCAGTATTTT.

The V and J genes are TRBV29-1 and TRBJ1-2; D is uncertain. The CDR3 consists of 11 residues. V was cut by 4 bases and J by 7 bases, with 10 bases left in between. Germline CDR1 SQVTM, CDR2 ANQGSEA. The CDR3 is CSVGAGVGYTF. The CDR3 DNA follows: TGCAGCGTTGGGGCGGGCGTTGGCTACACCTTC.

The chain has TRBV12-3 or TRBV12-4 and TRBJ2-5; D is possibly TRBD2 (7 bases). The V end lost 6 bases, the J end lost 5 bases, and 13 bases lay between the germline ends. This CDR3 comprises 13 residues. CDR3: CASSGGLMETQYF. CDR3 sequence (DNA): TGTGCCAGCAGCGGGGGGCTGATGGAGACCCAGTACTTC.